Listed below are T cell receptor beta chains from one sample, sequenced in a study of T-cell memory formation after mild COVID-19. Via MiXCR, TCRdb re-called the 5' RACE reads, giving one row per CDR3 protein. Of 150,000 to 200,000 distinct CDR3 sequences listed, around 30% are singletons. The sequenced sample was PBMCs or a T cell subset sorted from them (not recorded which). These TCRs come from an adult woman who had mild COVID-19 (a few samples of this study predate the infection). Cell type and time point are not known. Both conserved end residues are part of each CDR3. A D gene is named only where the DNA matches it firmly. Clone size, where shown, is once, few, many, or a class for clones that have expanded.

j_call	clone_size	d_call	v_call	cdr3_aa	cdr3_nt
TRBJ1-1	many	-	TRBV5-1	CASSLAGGGTEAFF	TGCGCCAGCAGCTTGGCGGGGGGGGGGACTGAAGCTTTCTTT
TRBJ2-7	-	TRBD1	TRBV12-3/TRBV12-4	CASSFTGGGYEQYF	TGTGCCAGCAGTTTTACAGGGGGAGGCTACGAGCAGTACTTC
TRBJ2-5	once	-	TRBV7-9	CASSPRLGGETQYF	TGTGCCAGCAGCCCCCGTCTTGGGGGGGAGACCCAGTACTTC
TRBJ1-2	-	TRBD1	TRBV19	CASSIGGTGGYGYTF	TGTGCCAGTAGTATAGGGGGAACAGGGGGCTATGGCTACACCTTC
TRBJ1-1	-	-	TRBV5-1	CASTGSGNTEAFF	TGCGCCAGCACGGGATCGGGGAACACTGAAGCTTTCTTT
TRBJ2-2	few	TRBD2	TRBV23-1	CASGCIAGGITGELFF	TGCGCCAGCGGCTGTATAGCGGGAGGTATCACCGGGGAGCTGTTTTTT
TRBJ1-1	-	-	TRBV7-9	CASSSVGSRNTEAFF	TGTGCCAGCAGCTCCGTCGGAAGCAGGAACACTGAAGCTTTCTTT
TRBJ1-5	-	TRBD1	TRBV20-1	CSARDSGTGVQPQHF	TGCAGTGCTAGAGATTCCGGGACAGGGGTTCAGCCCCAGCATTTT
TRBJ2-7	-	TRBD1	TRBV19	CASSIALTGQVSYEQYF	TGTGCCAGTAGTATAGCCCTGACAGGGCAAGTGAGCTACGAGCAGTACTTC
TRBJ1-3	-	-	TRBV28	CASSPVVHSGNTIYF	TGTGCCAGCAGTCCTGTGGTGCACTCTGGAAACACCATATATTTT
TRBJ2-3	few	TRBD2	TRBV2	CASSEKAGAHTDTQYF	TGTGCCAGCAGTGAGAAAGCGGGAGCCCACACAGATACGCAGTATTTT
TRBJ2-2	few	TRBD1	TRBV12-3/TRBV12-4	CASRFGQVLNTGELFF	TGTGCCAGCAGATTCGGACAGGTCCTGAACACCGGGGAGCTGTTTTTT
TRBJ2-7	-	-	TRBV7-2	CASSPRTGSVDF	TGTGCCAGCAGCCCCCGTACGGGGTCTGTTGACTTC
TRBJ1-1	-	-	TRBV6-4	CASIQPGGNTEAFF	TGTGCCAGCATCCAACCCGGGGGAAACACTGAAGCTTTCTTT
TRBJ2-1	few	TRBD2	TRBV7-6	CASSESGSIPLTNEQFF	TGTGCCAGCAGCGAAAGCGGGAGCATCCCCCTTACCAATGAGCAGTTCTTC
TRBJ2-1	-	-	TRBV5-6	CASSSPDGRSSYNEQFF	TGTGCCAGCAGCTCCCCCGACGGGCGGAGCTCCTACAATGAGCAGTTCTTC
TRBJ2-7	-	TRBD1	TRBV3-1	CASSPGWTGVIEAYEQYF	TGTGCCAGCAGCCCTGGATGGACAGGGGTTATTGAGGCGTACGAGCAGTACTTC
TRBJ1-3	few	TRBD1	TRBV5-1	CASSLGQATSSGNTIYF	TGCGCCAGCAGCTTAGGACAGGCTACATCCTCTGGAAACACCATATATTTT
TRBJ2-2	few	-	TRBV24-1	CATSEEGPGELFF	TGTGCCACCAGTGAGGAGGGCCCCGGGGAGCTGTTTTTT
TRBJ2-5	few	-	TRBV20-1	CSARALTGQWETQYF	TGCAGTGCTAGAGCCCTGACGGGCCAGTGGGAGACCCAGTACTTC
TRBJ2-7	few	TRBD1	TRBV5-1	CASSFGTGDEQYF	TGCGCCAGCAGCTTTGGGACAGGGGACGAGCAGTACTTC
TRBJ2-5	-	TRBD2	TRBV9	CASSEGLAQETQYF	TGTGCCAGCAGCGAAGGACTAGCGCAAGAGACCCAGTACTTC